The rows below give T cell receptor beta chains drawn from one sample of a study of T-cell reconstitution after alpha-beta-depleted transplantation in children. Via MiXCR, TCRdb re-called the PCR reads, giving one row per CDR3 protein. The sample lists about a million distinct CDR3 sequences; roughly 29% were seen once. Sequences were derived from PBMCs, mostly from graft donor cells, sampled 360 days after TCRalphabeta/CD19-depleted stem cell transplant. The receptors shown here come from a boy younger than two who had a stem cell transplant for SCID, so the T cells may come from the graft donor. Both conserved end residues are part of each CDR3. A D gene is named only where the DNA matches it firmly. Not every row has a clone size; where given, it reads once, few, many or a size class.

V,size,D,J,CDR3,DNA
TRBV12-3/TRBV12-4,-,TRBD1,TRBJ2-1,CASSLTGALYNEQFF,TGTGCCAGCAGTCTCACAGGGGCCCTTTACAATGAGCAGTTCTTC
TRBV29-1,-,TRBD1,TRBJ1-4,CSTRTGKNEKLFF,TGCAGCACACGGACAGGAAAGAATGAAAAACTGTTTTTT
TRBV20-1,-,TRBD1,TRBJ1-1,CSAAKGGGFAEAFF,TGCAGTGCGGCCAAAGGGGGCGGCTTCGCTGAAGCTTTCTTT
TRBV15,-,-,TRBJ2-1,CATSFAGGHYNEQFF,TGTGCCACCAGCTTTGCAGGGGGGCACTACAATGAGCAGTTCTTC
TRBV20-1,-,-,TRBJ1-1,CSARESGVLEAFF,TGCAGTGCTAGAGAGTCGGGGGTGCTAGAAGCTTTCTTT
TRBV28,-,-,TRBJ2-7,CASSRGWIEQYF,TGTGCCAGCAGCCGGGGCTGGATTGAGCAGTACTTC
TRBV2,-,-,TRBJ2-7,CATQTAGPFYEQYF,TGTGCCACTCAAACTGCGGGGCCTTTCTACGAGCAGTACTTC
TRBV27,-,-,TRBJ2-3,CASSGLRLVTGTDTQYF,TGTGCCAGCAGTGGCCTTAGACTAGTAACGGGCACAGATACGCAGTATTTT
TRBV4-1,-,TRBD2,TRBJ2-1,CASSQEAGGNNEQFF,TGCGCCAGCAGCCAAGAGGCGGGGGGCAACAATGAGCAGTTCTTC
TRBV7-9,-,TRBD1,TRBJ1-4,CASSFDRGREKLFF,TGTGCCAGCAGCTTCGACAGGGGGCGCGAAAAACTGTTTTTT
TRBV9,-,TRBD2,TRBJ2-1,CASSELAGWYNEQFF,TGTGCCAGCAGCGAACTAGCGGGGTGGTACAATGAGCAGTTCTTC
TRBV2,-,TRBD1,TRBJ2-6,CASSGQASSGANVLTF,TGTGCCAGCAGCGGACAGGCAAGCTCTGGGGCCAACGTCCTGACTTTC
TRBV7-2,few,TRBD1,TRBJ2-2,CASSPRGQETGELFF,TGTGCCAGCAGCCCCAGGGGACAGGAGACCGGGGAGCTGTTTTTT
TRBV12-3/TRBV12-4,few,-,TRBJ1-1,CASSPRLGNTEAFF,TGTGCCAGCAGTCCACGGCTGGGGAACACTGAAGCTTTCTTT
TRBV29-1,many,-,TRBJ1-1,CSVAPLATEAFF,TGCAGCGTTGCCCCTCTAGCGACTGAAGCTTTCTTT
TRBV20-1,-,-,TRBJ2-5,CSASGLQGETQYF,TGCAGTGCCTCGGGACTGCAGGGAGAGACCCAGTACTTC
TRBV25-1,few,TRBD2,TRBJ2-1,CASSEWGGGDIF,TGTGCCAGCAGTGAATGGGGCGGGGGGGATATCTTC
TRBV5-5,-,TRBD2,TRBJ2-5,CASSFGGGAGETQYF,TGTGCCAGCAGCTTCGGCGGGGGGGCCGGGGAGACCCAGTACTTC
TRBV4-1,-,TRBD2,TRBJ2-1,CASSRLAGDTGDNEQFF,TGCGCCAGCAGCCGTCTAGCGGGGGATACGGGGGACAATGAGCAGTTCTTC
TRBV12-3/TRBV12-4,-,-,TRBJ2-2,CASSLNGPTGELFF,TGTGCCAGCAGTTTAAACGGGCCCACCGGGGAGCTGTTTTTT
TRBV12-3/TRBV12-4,many,TRBD1,TRBJ2-3,CASSPDRANTQYF,TGTGCCAGCAGTCCCGACAGGGCGAATACGCAGTATTTT
TRBV5-6,few,-,TRBJ2-5,CASSSRHGAYQETQYF,TGTGCCAGCAGCTCCCGACACGGGGCTTACCAAGAGACCCAGTACTTC
TRBV5-1,few,TRBD1,TRBJ2-4,CASSLGWTGLAKNIQYF,TGCGCCAGCAGCTTGGGATGGACAGGGCTAGCCAAAAACATTCAGTACTTC
TRBV15,-,-,TRBJ2-3,CATSRDRSGAADTQYF,TGTGCCACCAGCAGAGATCGGTCAGGGGCCGCAGATACGCAGTATTTT
TRBV20-1,few,TRBD2,TRBJ2-3,CSSRNLGGDPHTQYF,TGCAGTTCCAGAAACCTCGGGGGGGATCCTCATACGCAGTATTTT
TRBV2,-,-,TRBJ1-2,CASSEGRSNYGYTF,TGTGCCAGCAGTGAGGGCAGATCTAACTATGGCTACACCTTC
TRBV7-9,few,-,TRBJ1-1,CASSLDPSTEAFF,TGTGCCAGCAGCTTAGACCCTAGCACTGAAGCTTTCTTT
TRBV4-2,many,TRBD2,TRBJ2-1,CASSQDYGLAENEQFF,TGTGCCAGCAGCCAAGATTATGGACTAGCGGAGAACGAGCAGTTCTTC